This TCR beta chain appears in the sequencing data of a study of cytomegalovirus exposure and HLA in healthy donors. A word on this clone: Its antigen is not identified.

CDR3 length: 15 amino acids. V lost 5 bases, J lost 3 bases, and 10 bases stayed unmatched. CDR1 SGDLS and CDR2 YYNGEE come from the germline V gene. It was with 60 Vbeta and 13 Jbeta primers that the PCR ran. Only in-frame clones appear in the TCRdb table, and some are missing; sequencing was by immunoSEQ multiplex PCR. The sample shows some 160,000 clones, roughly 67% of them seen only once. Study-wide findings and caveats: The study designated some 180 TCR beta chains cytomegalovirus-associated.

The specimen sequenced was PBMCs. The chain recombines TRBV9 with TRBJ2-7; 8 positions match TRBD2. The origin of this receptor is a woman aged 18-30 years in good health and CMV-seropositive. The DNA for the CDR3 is TGTGCCAGCAGTTCAGAGAGCGGGGGACGCTACGAGCAGTACTTC. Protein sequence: CASSSESGGRYEQYF. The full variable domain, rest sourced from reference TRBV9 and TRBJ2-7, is DSGVTQTPKHLITATGQRVTLRCSPRSGDLSVYWYQQSLDQGLQFLIQYYNGEERAKGNILERFSAQQFPDLHSELNLSSLELGDSALYFCASSSESGGRYEQYFGPGTRLTVT.